The rows below give T cell receptor beta chains drawn from one sample of a study of blood T cell repertoires in COVID-19. Only in-frame clones appear in the TCRdb table, and some are missing; sequencing was by immunoSEQ multiplex PCR. The sample lists about 210,000 clones, 81% occurring once. Sequencing was carried out using PBMCs or T cells enriched from blood (not recorded which). Every receptor here comes from a woman between 45 and 60 years old with acute COVID-19. Each CDR3 is given without its conserved first and last residue.

>TRBV5-8|TRBJ1-5
ASSTTEYQPQH
>TRBV2|TRBJ1-2
ASSEAQGTDYGYT
>TRBV2|TRBJ1-2
ASSVQGYGYT
>TRBV7-2|TRBJ1-4
ASSLGQAINEKLF
>TRBV18|TRBJ2-1
ASSPPNSLSGNEQF
>TRBV19|TRBJ1-6
ASSVGQGGSPLH
>TRBV9|TRBJ2-7
ASSGQGAYEQY
>TRBV28|TRBJ2-1
ASSLPTRGNEQF
>TRBV9|TRBJ2-7
ASSVGTPTYEQY
>TRBV10-3|TRBJ1-2
AISETGTGNGYT
>TRBV28|TRBJ1-4
ASWAGGTNEKLF
>TRBV27|TRBJ2-7
ASSATGTSRSKYEQY
>TRBV28|TRBJ1-2
ASSRQGFGYT
>TRBV4-3|TRBJ1-1
ASSQQTANTEAF
>TRBV20-1|TRBJ2-7
SASTPGTGFSYEQY
>TRBV18|TRBJ1-2
ASSTGDANYGYT
>TRBV10-3|TRBJ1-6
AIQGTGNSPLH
>TRBV15|TRBJ2-3
ATSRAFHRDRGLFFTDTQY
>TRBV28|TRBJ2-5
ASSFPRDRAQETQY
>TRBV3-1/TRBV3-2|TRBJ1-2
ASSLGTATNYGYT
>TRBV3-1/TRBV3-2|TRBJ1-4
ASSHQGLEKLF
>TRBV28|TRBJ1-4
ASSPPGQSGKLF
>TRBV3-1/TRBV3-2|TRBJ1-2
ASSDRPNREGYGYT